Listed below are T cell receptor beta chains from one sample, sequenced in a study of Ad26.COV2.S vaccination and SARS-CoV-2 variants. TCRdb's copy holds only in-frame clones and misses some; the assay was immunoSEQ multiplex PCR. Here the sample spans more than 150,000 clones, around 90% being singletons. Sequences were derived from peripheral blood, sampled after recovery from COVID-19. The receptors derive from a human donor who had recovered from COVID-19. Both conserved end residues are part of each CDR3. Fields, in order: D gene, clone size, V gene, J gene, CDR3 protein, CDR3 DNA. The D gene is left open where the match is weak. Expanded clones get a size class; other rows say once, few or many, or leave the size out.

d_gene: NA; abundance: few; v_gene: TRBV9; j_gene: TRBJ2-1; CDR3aa: CASSVELFTGSYNEQFF; CDR3nt: TGTGCCAGCAGCGTAGAGCTTTTCACCGGTTCCTACAATGAGCAGTTCTTC
d_gene: NA; abundance: NA; v_gene: TRBV28; j_gene: TRBJ1-1; CDR3aa: CASSEVNTEAFF; CDR3nt: TGTGCCAGCAGCGAGGTGAACACTGAAGCTTTCTTT
d_gene: NA; abundance: NA; v_gene: TRBV18; j_gene: TRBJ1-3; CDR3aa: CASSPTELSGNTIYF; CDR3nt: TGTGCCAGCTCACCAACAGAGCTCTCTGGAAACACCATATATTTT
d_gene: NA; abundance: NA; v_gene: TRBV7-9; j_gene: TRBJ2-1; CDR3aa: CASSLAQSYNEQFF; CDR3nt: TGTGCCAGCAGCTTAGCGCAGAGCTACAATGAGCAGTTCTTC
d_gene: TRBD2; abundance: NA; v_gene: TRBV11-3; j_gene: TRBJ2-3; CDR3aa: CASSLLGGDTDTQYF; CDR3nt: TGTGCCAGCAGCTTGTTGGGGGGGGACACAGATACGCAGTATTTT
d_gene: NA; abundance: NA; v_gene: TRBV27; j_gene: TRBJ2-1; CDR3aa: CASRGAGGSGNEQFF; CDR3nt: TGTGCCAGCAGGGGAGCAGGGGGGAGTGGCAATGAGCAGTTCTTC
d_gene: TRBD2; abundance: NA; v_gene: TRBV3-1/TRBV3-2; j_gene: TRBJ2-7; CDR3aa: CASSQWGGRDYEQYF; CDR3nt: TGTGCCAGCAGCCAGTGGGGGGGACGAGACTACGAGCAGTACTTC
d_gene: NA; abundance: NA; v_gene: TRBV5-1; j_gene: TRBJ2-1; CDR3aa: CASSFRVEQFF; CDR3nt: TGCGCCAGCAGCTTTAGAGTTGAGCAGTTCTTC
d_gene: NA; abundance: NA; v_gene: TRBV30; j_gene: TRBJ2-1; CDR3aa: CAWGFVYNEQFF; CDR3nt: TGTGCCTGGGGTTTCGTGTACAATGAGCAGTTCTTC
d_gene: NA; abundance: once; v_gene: TRBV11-3; j_gene: TRBJ2-3; CDR3aa: CASSLAGSSTDTQYF; CDR3nt: TGTGCCAGCAGCTTAGCCGGGTCTAGCACAGATACGCAGTATTTT
d_gene: TRBD2; abundance: NA; v_gene: TRBV5-6; j_gene: TRBJ2-7; CDR3aa: CASSSPGLPSYEQYF; CDR3nt: TGTGCCAGCAGCTCCCCGGGACTACCCTCCTACGAGCAGTACTTC
d_gene: NA; abundance: NA; v_gene: TRBV5-8; j_gene: TRBJ2-7; CDR3aa: CASSPSQGISNTYEQYF; CDR3nt: TGTGCCAGCAGCCCCTCGCAAGGGATTAGCAACACCTACGAGCAGTACTTC
d_gene: NA; abundance: NA; v_gene: TRBV9; j_gene: TRBJ2-3; CDR3aa: CASSVDRGRVIDTQYF; CDR3nt: TGTGCCAGCAGCGTAGATCGGGGTAGAGTAATAGATACGCAGTATTTT
d_gene: NA; abundance: NA; v_gene: TRBV12-3/TRBV12-4; j_gene: TRBJ1-1; CDR3aa: CASSFRLNTEAFF; CDR3nt: TGTGCCAGCAGTTTTCGGTTGAACACTGAAGCTTTCTTT
d_gene: NA; abundance: once; v_gene: TRBV19; j_gene: TRBJ2-5; CDR3aa: CASSITGSQETQYF; CDR3nt: TGTGCCAGTAGTATAACCGGGAGCCAAGAGACCCAGTACTTC
d_gene: NA; abundance: once; v_gene: TRBV24-1; j_gene: TRBJ2-5; CDR3aa: CATSDLGETQYF; CDR3nt: TGTGCCACCAGTGATTTGGGGGAGACCCAGTACTTC
d_gene: NA; abundance: NA; v_gene: TRBV11-3; j_gene: TRBJ1-1; CDR3aa: CASSLRGANTEAFF; CDR3nt: TGTGCCAGCAGCCTGAGGGGTGCGAACACTGAAGCTTTCTTT
d_gene: NA; abundance: few; v_gene: TRBV7-3; j_gene: TRBJ1-1; CDR3aa: CASSLQGSQTEAFF; CDR3nt: TGTGCCAGCAGCTTACAGGGGTCGCAAACTGAAGCTTTCTTT
d_gene: NA; abundance: NA; v_gene: TRBV9; j_gene: TRBJ2-4; CDR3aa: CASSVEGVPKNIQYF; CDR3nt: TGTGCCAGCAGCGTAGAAGGGGTCCCCAAAAACATTCAGTACTTC
d_gene: NA; abundance: NA; v_gene: TRBV5-1; j_gene: TRBJ2-6; CDR3aa: CASSDPDGIHKVLTF; CDR3nt: TGCGCCAGCAGCGACCCCGACGGGATCCATAAGGTCCTGACTTTC
d_gene: NA; abundance: NA; v_gene: TRBV5-4; j_gene: TRBJ2-6; CDR3aa: CASTFSGANVLTF; CDR3nt: TGTGCCAGCACCTTCTCTGGGGCCAACGTCCTGACTTTC
d_gene: NA; abundance: once; v_gene: TRBV4-1; j_gene: TRBJ2-7; CDR3aa: CASSRGQSYEQYF; CDR3nt: TGCGCCAGCAGCCGAGGACAGAGCTACGAGCAGTACTTC
d_gene: TRBD1; abundance: NA; v_gene: TRBV5-1; j_gene: TRBJ1-6; CDR3aa: CASSWSRTGMNSPLHF; CDR3nt: TGCGCCAGCAGCTGGAGCCGGACAGGGATGAATTCACCCCTCCACTTT
d_gene: TRBD2; abundance: NA; v_gene: TRBV6-6; j_gene: TRBJ2-5; CDR3aa: CATGGAGGLQETQYF; CDR3nt: TGTGCCACCGGGGGAGCGGGGGGCCTCCAAGAGACCCAGTACTTC
d_gene: TRBD2; abundance: NA; v_gene: TRBV7-2; j_gene: TRBJ2-1; CDR3aa: CASSPSGISYNEQFF; CDR3nt: TGTGCCAGCAGCCCCAGCGGGATCTCCTACAATGAGCAGTTCTTC
d_gene: NA; abundance: NA; v_gene: TRBV27; j_gene: TRBJ1-1; CDR3aa: CASSLPLRQRSYTEAFF; CDR3nt: TGTGCCAGCAGTTTACCACTAAGACAGAGGAGTTACACTGAAGCTTTCTTT
d_gene: NA; abundance: NA; v_gene: TRBV7-6; j_gene: TRBJ2-1; CDR3aa: CASSWGTAGYNEQFF; CDR3nt: TGTGCCAGCAGCTGGGGGACCGCGGGATACAATGAGCAGTTCTTC
d_gene: TRBD1; abundance: NA; v_gene: TRBV27; j_gene: TRBJ1-1; CDR3aa: CASSPRQGARTEAFF; CDR3nt: TGTGCCAGCAGTCCCCGACAGGGGGCTCGGACTGAAGCTTTCTTT
d_gene: NA; abundance: NA; v_gene: TRBV27; j_gene: TRBJ2-3; CDR3aa: CASSFPDFRRSDTQYF; CDR3nt: TGTGCCAGCAGTTTCCCGGACTTCAGGCGATCAGATACGCAGTATTTT
d_gene: NA; abundance: few; v_gene: TRBV9; j_gene: TRBJ2-3; CDR3aa: CASSDSRGLGTQYF; CDR3nt: TGTGCCAGCAGCGACTCCCGGGGGCTGGGTACGCAGTATTTT
d_gene: TRBD2; abundance: NA; v_gene: TRBV25-1; j_gene: TRBJ2-3; CDR3aa: CASSDTSGGKYTQYF; CDR3nt: TGTGCCAGCAGTGATACTAGCGGGGGGAAATATACGCAGTATTTT
d_gene: TRBD2; abundance: NA; v_gene: TRBV25-1; j_gene: TRBJ2-5; CDR3aa: CASSERGLRTETQYF; CDR3nt: TGTGCCAGCAGTGAAAGGGGACTAAGGACGGAGACCCAGTACTTC
d_gene: TRBD1; abundance: NA; v_gene: TRBV5-8; j_gene: TRBJ2-1; CDR3aa: CASSSGTGVYEQFF; CDR3nt: TGTGCCAGCAGCTCCGGGACAGGGGTTTATGAGCAGTTCTTC
d_gene: TRBD2; abundance: NA; v_gene: TRBV7-8; j_gene: TRBJ2-7; CDR3aa: CASSPYSGGAYEQYF; CDR3nt: TGTGCCAGCAGTCCCTATAGCGGGGGGGCCTACGAGCAGTACTTC
d_gene: NA; abundance: few; v_gene: TRBV6-5; j_gene: TRBJ1-2; CDR3aa: CASSYGQNYGYTF; CDR3nt: TGTGCCAGCAGTTATGGACAGAACTATGGCTACACCTTC
d_gene: NA; abundance: NA; v_gene: TRBV4-1; j_gene: TRBJ2-7; CDR3aa: CASSQEVAWSFGENEQYF; CDR3nt: TGCGCCAGCAGCCAAGAAGTGGCTTGGAGCTTTGGGGAGAACGAGCAGTACTTC
d_gene: TRBD1; abundance: NA; v_gene: TRBV28; j_gene: TRBJ1-5; CDR3aa: CASSGLTGASNQPQHF; CDR3nt: TGTGCCAGCAGTGGGCTGACAGGGGCAAGCAATCAGCCCCAGCATTTT
d_gene: TRBD1; abundance: NA; v_gene: TRBV28; j_gene: TRBJ2-5; CDR3aa: CASSPGQEETQYF; CDR3nt: TGTGCCAGCAGTCCGGGACAGGAGGAGACCCAGTACTTC
d_gene: TRBD1; abundance: NA; v_gene: TRBV29-1; j_gene: TRBJ1-2; CDR3aa: CSVEFSGQGADYGYTF; CDR3nt: TGCAGCGTTGAATTTTCGGGACAGGGGGCTGACTATGGCTACACCTTC
d_gene: NA; abundance: NA; v_gene: TRBV3-1/TRBV3-2; j_gene: TRBJ1-1; CDR3aa: CASSPWTENTEAFF; CDR3nt: TGTGCCAGCAGCCCCTGGACAGAGAACACTGAAGCTTTCTTT
d_gene: NA; abundance: NA; v_gene: TRBV7-2; j_gene: TRBJ1-5; CDR3aa: CASSQRGDQPQHF; CDR3nt: TGTGCCAGCAGCCAAAGGGGAGATCAGCCCCAGCATTTT
d_gene: NA; abundance: NA; v_gene: TRBV9; j_gene: TRBJ2-5; CDR3aa: CASSAGLLEETQYF; CDR3nt: TGTGCCAGCAGCGCGGGACTCCTGGAAGAGACCCAGTACTTC
d_gene: NA; abundance: NA; v_gene: TRBV27; j_gene: TRBJ2-7; CDR3aa: CASSLLGQPPYEQYF; CDR3nt: TGTGCCAGCAGTCTCCTTGGACAGCCCCCCTACGAGCAGTACTTC
d_gene: NA; abundance: once; v_gene: TRBV7-9; j_gene: TRBJ1-2; CDR3aa: CASSLEGFYGYTF; CDR3nt: TGTGCCAGCAGCTTGGAGGGATTCTATGGCTACACCTTC
d_gene: NA; abundance: NA; v_gene: TRBV28; j_gene: TRBJ2-5; CDR3aa: CASSLETQYF; CDR3nt: TGTGCCAGCAGTTTAGAGACCCAGTACTTC
d_gene: TRBD1; abundance: few; v_gene: TRBV2; j_gene: TRBJ1-6; CDR3aa: CASTQSGTGKSPLHF; CDR3nt: TGTGCCAGCACTCAGAGTGGGACAGGGAAGTCACCCCTCCACTTT